The 22 T cell receptor beta chains in this list originate from one sample, sequenced in a study of patients and donors after allogeneic stem cell transplantation. MiXCR, run by TCRdb on the RT-PCR reads, gives a single entry per CDR3 protein. In the table there are 920,000 or so distinct CDR3 sequences, more than 15% of which are singletons. Sequenced material: blood, either unsorted or a sorted T cell fraction (not recorded which). The receptors come from a human donor who was either an allogeneic HSCT recipient or a stem cell or donor lymphocyte infusion donor (not recorded which). It is not recorded whose cells these are; they may come from a transplant donor.

The chain uses TRBV7-2 and TRBJ2-6; possibly TRBD1 for D (5 bases). Germline V lookup: CDR1 SGHTA, CDR2 FQGNSA. V lost 0 bases to trimming and J lost 0 bases, with 12 bases between them. The CDR3 contains 18 residues. The CDR3 nucleotides read TGTGCCAGCAGCTTAGCAGGGGTCACCTACTCTGGGGCCAACGTCCTGACTTTC. It encodes CASSLAGVTYSGANVLTF.

This clonotype occurred a few times. The chain employs TRBV24-1 and TRBJ2-1; the D gene is possibly TRBD2 (5 bases). The germline V gene encodes CDR1 KGHDR and CDR2 SFDVKD. The V end lost 0 bases, the J end lost 7 bases, and 9 bases lay between the germline ends. The CDR3 covers 14 residues. The CDR3 spells CATSDLWEINEQFF. DNA for the CDR3: TGTGCCACCAGTGATTTGTGGGAGATTAATGAGCAGTTCTTC.

This chain connects TRBV5-1 to TRBJ1-6; 7 nucleotides line up with TRBD1. Germline CDR1 and CDR2: SGHRS and YFSETQ. V was pared by 3 bases and J by 6 bases, with 9 bases of the junction left unmatched. The CDR3 spans 16 residues. CDR3 loop: CASSSKGQTSNSPLHF. The CDR3 coding sequence is TGCGCCAGCAGCTCAAAGGGACAGACTTCTAATTCACCCCTCCACTTT.

The chain uses TRBV11-3 and TRBJ2-7; 8 nucleotides line up with TRBD1. Germline CDR1 SGHNT, CDR2 YENEEA. The CDR3 loop spans 14 amino acids. Trimming at V came to 3 bases and at J to 5 bases, leaving 6 bases not matched to a gene. The CDR3 bases are TGTGCCAGCAGCTTCAGGACAGGGATCCACGAGCAGTACTTC. It is translated as CASSFRTGIHEQYF.

The sample holds a few counts of this clonotype. The CDR3 is CAISGLGVSEQFF. As DNA, the CDR3 is TGTGCCATCAGCGGACTAGGAGTGAGTGAGCAGTTCTTC. The chain is built from TRBV10-3 and TRBJ2-1; 7 bases are shared with TRBD2. CDR3 length equals 13 residues. The J segment lost 9 bases and the V segment lost 6 bases, leaving 8 bases of the junction unmatched. Germline-derived CDR1 and CDR2 are ENHRY and SYGVKD.

The chain links TRBV9 to TRBJ2-1, with D tentatively TRBD2 (6 bases). CDR1 SGDLS and CDR2 YYNGEE come from the germline V gene. The V end was cut by 0 bases, the J end by 8 bases, with 12 bases between. The CDR3 length is 14 residues. The CDR3 is CASSVAGVVDEQFF. DNA for the CDR3: TGTGCCAGCAGCGTAGCGGGAGTGGTGGATGAGCAGTTCTTC.

This chain joins TRBV9 and TRBJ1-6; D is ambiguous. The CDR3 totals 13 residues. The V and J ends lost 4 bases and 9 bases respectively, with 11 bases between them. Germline V lookup: CDR1 SGDLS, CDR2 YYNGEE. The DNA for the CDR3 is TGTGCCAGCAGCCCTCAGGACGGTTCACCCCTCCACTTT. The encoded protein is CASSPQDGSPLHF.

The genes are TRBV5-1 and TRBJ2-1, with 10 bases lining up with TRBD1. The CDR3 length is 16 residues. V was clipped by 4 bases and J by 7 bases; unmatched bases: 11. Germline V gives CDR1 SGHRS, CDR2 YFSETQ. CDR3 in DNA: TGCGCCAGCAGCGCACAGGGACAGGGGTCGTCGAATGAGCAGTTCTTC. Protein: CASSAQGQGSSNEQFF.

This clonotype was counted only a few times. This sequence joins TRBV20-1 and TRBJ2-2; maybe TRBD2 (5 bases). V shed 0 bases and J shed 7 bases, with 15 bases lying between them. CDR3 length: 15 residues. Germline CDR1 is DFQATT and CDR2 is SNEGSKA (reference sequence). The CDR3 protein is CSARDPRAGGGELFF. The CDR3 nucleotides read TGCAGTGCTAGAGATCCCCGGGCCGGAGGCGGGGAGCTGTTTTTT.

The table lists this clonotype with a few counts. The genes are TRBV9 and TRBJ2-1, with a weak D call TRBD1 (6 bases). CDR3 length: 16 amino acids. Germline V lookup: CDR1 SGDLS, CDR2 YYNGEE. Between the trimmed V and J ends, which lost 4 bases and 1 base, there was a span of 15 bases. CDR3: CASSSIDRLSYNEQFF. CDR3 in DNA: TGTGCCAGCAGCTCCATCGACAGGCTTTCCTACAATGAGCAGTTCTTC.

This clonotype was detected only a few times. The chain joins TRBV27 to TRBJ2-1, with TRBD1 matching over 11 bases. J lost 7 bases, V lost 5 bases, and 7 bases had no gene match. This CDR3 comprises 15 residues. Germline V gene lookup returns CDR1 MNHEY and CDR2 SMNVEV (reference sequence). As DNA, the CDR3 is TGTGCCAGCAGTAAGGGGGGACAGGGGGTAAATGAGCAGTTCTTC. The encoded protein is CASSKGGQGVNEQFF.

The rearrangement links TRBV9 to TRBJ1-1, with 10 bases fitting TRBD1. V dropped 4 bases and J dropped 1; count of bases not matched to a gene: 7. Germline V CDR1 and CDR2: SGDLS, YYNGEE. The CDR3 is 16 residues long. CDR3 in amino acids: CASSPRQGAGNTEAFF. CDR3 in DNA: TGTGCCAGCAGCCCCCGACAGGGGGCAGGGAACACTGAAGCTTTCTTT.

The chain carries TRBV19 and TRBJ1-5; 7 positions agree with TRBD1. CDR1 and CDR2 (germline): LNHDA, SQIVND (reference sequence). V shed 8 bases, J shed 6 bases, and the junction held 13 bases outside the gene matches. This CDR3 is built from 15 residues. Here the CDR3 DNA reads TGTGCCAGTCTAGAGGGTGGGACAGTCGGTCAGCCCCAGCATTTT. Translating gives CASLEGGTVGQPQHF. Combining the CDR3 with reference TRBV19 and TRBJ1-5 gives the whole variable domain DGGITQSPKYLFRKEGQNVTLSCEQNLNHDAMYWYRQDPGQGLRLIYYSQIVNDFQKGDIAEGYSVSREKKESFPLTVTSAQKNPTAFYLCASLEGGTVGQPQHFGDGTRLSIL.

The V and J genes are TRBV5-5 and TRBJ2-6, with no clear D. There are 16 residues in the CDR3. V was trimmed by 1 base and J by 2 bases, leaving 10 bases between them. Germline values: CDR1 SGHKS, CDR2 YYEKEE (reference sequence). The CDR3 here is CASSLRESAGANVLTF. DNA for the CDR3: TGTGCCAGCAGCTTGCGAGAGTCAGCTGGGGCCAACGTCCTGACTTTC.

The table lists this clonotype with many counts. J is TRBJ1-2 and V is TRBV4-1, with TRBD1 as a possible D gene (5 bases). V was clipped by 1 base and J by 4 bases, with 10 bases between them. In germline, CDR1 is MGHRA, CDR2 YSYEKL. The CDR3 loop spans 14 amino acids. The CDR3 region is CASSQGQGGYGYTF. For the CDR3, the DNA is TGCGCCAGCAGCCAAGGGCAGGGAGGCTATGGCTACACCTTC.

This clonotype showed up just a few times. This chain connects TRBV20-1 to TRBJ1-1; D possibly corresponds to TRBD1 (6 bases). Trimming took off 8 bases at V and 6 bases at J, with 16 bases between the two ends. CDR3 length: 12 residues. Germline CDR1 reads DFQATT; CDR2 reads SNEGSKA (reference sequence). Written as DNA, the CDR3 is TGCAGTACTTATACAGGGTTGGCTGAAGCTTTCTTT. Translation gives CSTYTGLAEAFF.

This clonotype was picked up one time. This chain joins TRBV20-1 and TRBJ2-7; D may match TRBD1 or TRBD2 (5 bases each). Germline CDR1 and CDR2: DFQATT and SNEGSKA (reference sequence). The CDR3 has 13 residues. Trimming shortened V by 3 bases and J by 3 bases, and 12 bases separated the two germline ends. DNA for the CDR3: TGCAGTGCTAGTCCGGCGAGGGGCTACGAGCAGTACTTC. Its protein product is CSASPARGYEQYF.

The chain couples TRBV7-9 to TRBJ1-2; D not resolved. This CDR3 has 17 residues. Trimming stripped 1 base from V and 2 bases from J, with 17 bases between. From germline, CDR1 is SEHNR and CDR2 FQNEAQ (reference sequence). In DNA form, the CDR3 reads TGTGCCAGCAGCTTAGTTAGTACGGCACCTCGAAACTATGGCTACACCTTC. Its translation: CASSLVSTAPRNYGYTF.

A few counts support this clonotype. The chain combines TRBV12-5 with TRBJ2-7; TRBD2 is a possible D gene (5 bases). Trimming left V 6 bases short and J 5 bases short, with 11 bases between. The germline gives CDR1 LGHNT, CDR2 FRNRAP. This CDR3 spans 12 amino acids. The CDR3 here is CASGREPHEQYF. The DNA of the CDR3 is TGTGCTAGTGGAAGGGAGCCCCACGAGCAGTACTTC.

This clonotype was picked up a small number of times. J is TRBJ2-3 and V is TRBV5-1, with TRBD2 identical over 10 bases. The germline V gene has CDR1 SGHRS and CDR2 YFSETQ. Losses at the gene ends were 7 bases for V and 5 bases for J; bases not matched to a gene: 13. The CDR3 totals 16 residues. This CDR3 reads CASRPQAGGPEDTQYF. The CDR3 DNA sequence: TGCGCCAGCCGCCCGCAAGCGGGAGGGCCGGAAGATACGCAGTATTTT.

The chain recombines TRBV29-1 with TRBJ1-1; TRBD1 aligns across 10 bases. CDR1 and CDR2 (germline): SQVTM, ANQGSEA. This CDR3 is 14 amino acids long. J lost 5 bases, V lost 7 bases, and 10 bases had no gene match. CDR3 DNA sequence: TGCAGCGCCCAGACAGGGGGCGTAGGGACTGAAGCTTTCTTT. Translating gives CSAQTGGVGTEAFF.

This clonotype was counted only a few times. The chain is built from TRBV25-1 and TRBJ2-1, with D unresolved. There are 13 residues in the CDR3. Per the germline V gene, CDR1 is MGHDK and CDR2 is SYGVNS. Trimming removed 10 bases at V and 2 bases at J, with 12 bases between. The CDR3 loop reads CATSGPPYNEQFF. CDR3 nucleotides: TGTGCCACGTCCGGACCCCCCTACAATGAGCAGTTCTTC.